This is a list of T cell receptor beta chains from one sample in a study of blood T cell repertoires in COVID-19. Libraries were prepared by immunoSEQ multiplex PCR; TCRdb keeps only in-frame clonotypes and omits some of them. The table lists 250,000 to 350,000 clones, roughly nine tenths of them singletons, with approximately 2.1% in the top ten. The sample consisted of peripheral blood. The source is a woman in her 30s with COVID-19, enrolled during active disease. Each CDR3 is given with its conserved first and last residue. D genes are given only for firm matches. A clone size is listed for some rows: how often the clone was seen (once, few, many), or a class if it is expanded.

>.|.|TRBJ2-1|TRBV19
TGTGCCAGTAGTATAAGGGGTACCAATGAGCAGTTCTTC
CASSIRGTNEQFF
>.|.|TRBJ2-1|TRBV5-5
TGTGCCACCTCGGGGGTCAGCTCCTACAATGAGCAGTTCTTC
CATSGVSSYNEQFF
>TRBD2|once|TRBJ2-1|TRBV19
TGTGCCAGTAGTTTGACTAGCGGGAGCGACAATGAGCAGTTCTTC
CASSLTSGSDNEQFF
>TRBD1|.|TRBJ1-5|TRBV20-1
TGCAGTGCTAGTGGGAGGGGGCACATCAGCAATCAGCCCCAGCATTTT
CSASGRGHISNQPQHF
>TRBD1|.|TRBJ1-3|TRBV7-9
TGTGCCAGCAGCCCCGGGACAGGGGTTGGAAACACCATATATTTT
CASSPGTGVGNTIYF
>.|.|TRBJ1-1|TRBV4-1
TGCGCCAGCAGCCAAGTCCCGGGGTTGAACACTGAAGCTTTCTTT
CASSQVPGLNTEAFF
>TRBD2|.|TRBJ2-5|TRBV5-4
TGTGCCAGCAGCTCCCCCGAGCGGACCGGGACTAAAGAGACCCAGTACTTC
CASSSPERTGTKETQYF
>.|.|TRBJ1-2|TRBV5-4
TGTGCCAGCAGCTTAAACGGACAGTTCTATGGCTACACCTTC
CASSLNGQFYGYTF
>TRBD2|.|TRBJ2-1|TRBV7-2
TGTGCCAGCAGCCCCCCGGGACTAGGGTACAATGAGCAGTTCTTC
CASSPPGLGYNEQFF
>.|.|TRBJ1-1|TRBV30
TGTGCCTGGAGCGCGGGGGGAGTTGAAGCTTTCTTT
CAWSAGGVEAFF
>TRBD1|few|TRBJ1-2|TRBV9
TGTGCCAGCAGCGAGGTGCAAGGGGGCGAGTATGGCTACACCTTC
CASSEVQGGEYGYTF
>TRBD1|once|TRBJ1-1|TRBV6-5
TGTGCCAGCAGTTACCCGACAGGGGGGAACACTGAAGCTTTCTTT
CASSYPTGGNTEAFF
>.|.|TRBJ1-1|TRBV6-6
TGTGCCAGCAGTTTGGGGAGGGGAACTGAAGCTTTCTTT
CASSLGRGTEAFF
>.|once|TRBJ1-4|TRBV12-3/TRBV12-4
TGTGCCAGCGGTCCTTGGCAGGGTGAAAAACTGTTTTTT
CASGPWQGEKLFF
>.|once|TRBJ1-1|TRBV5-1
TGCGCCAGCAGCTTGACGGGGACTGAAGCTTTCTTT
CASSLTGTEAFF
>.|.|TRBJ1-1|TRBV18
TGTGCCAGCTCACCCGGGCAGGGGATAATGAACACTGAAGCTTTCTTT
CASSPGQGIMNTEAFF
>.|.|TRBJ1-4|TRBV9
TGTGCCAGCAGCGTGGGCCCTGGTAATGAAAAACTGTTTTTT
CASSVGPGNEKLFF
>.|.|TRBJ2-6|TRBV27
TGTGCCAGCAGCCCATGGTGGCAGGGCCCTTCTGGGGCCAACGTCCTGACTTTC
CASSPWWQGPSGANVLTF
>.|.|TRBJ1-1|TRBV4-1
TGCGCCAGCAGCCAAGTTAGCGGGACTGAAGCTTTCTTT
CASSQVSGTEAFF
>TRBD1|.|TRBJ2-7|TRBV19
TGTGCCAGTGGAAACCGGGACAGGGGAGCGGGCGGCGAGCAGTACTTC
CASGNRDRGAGGEQYF
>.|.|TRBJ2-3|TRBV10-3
TGTGCCATCAGTGTTGTAGCAGGGAATACGCAGTATTTT
CAISVVAGNTQYF
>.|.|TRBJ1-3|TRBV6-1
TGTGCCAGCAGTGAAGGATCGACAGGCGCACGAAACAACATATATTTT
CASSEGSTGARNNIYF
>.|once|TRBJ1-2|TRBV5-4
TGTGCCAGCAGCTTGTTCTCCAGTAGCAATGGCTACACCTTC
CASSLFSSSNGYTF
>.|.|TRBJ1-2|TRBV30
TGTGCCTGGAGTGTCGGAGACCGCGGCTACACCTTC
CAWSVGDRGYTF
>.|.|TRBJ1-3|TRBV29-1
TGCAGCGTTGGGCCAGGCGCTGGAAACACCATATATTTT
CSVGPGAGNTIYF
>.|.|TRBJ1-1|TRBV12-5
TGTGCTAGTGGTTTCGAAACCTCCGACAGGAACACTGAAGCTTTCTTT
CASGFETSDRNTEAFF
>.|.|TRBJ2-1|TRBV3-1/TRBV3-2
TGTGCCAGCAGCCAAGAGTCGCGGCTCTACAATGAGCAGTTCTTC
CASSQESRLYNEQFF
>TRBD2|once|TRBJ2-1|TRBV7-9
TGTGCCAGCAGCACGTCCCCCGGGACTAGCGGGAGTGATGAGCAGTTCTTC
CASSTSPGTSGSDEQFF
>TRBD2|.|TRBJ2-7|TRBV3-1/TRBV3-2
TGTGCCAGCAGCCTTAGCGGGAGGTCTTCCTACGAGCAGTACTTC
CASSLSGRSSYEQYF
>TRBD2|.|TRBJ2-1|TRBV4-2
TGTGCCAGCAGCCCTATGCTAGCGGAAGCCCCTTGGAATGAGCAGTTCTTC
CASSPMLAEAPWNEQFF
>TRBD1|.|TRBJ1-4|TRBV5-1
TGCGCCAGCAGCGAGGGACAGCAAAATGAAAAACTGTTTTTT
CASSEGQQNEKLFF
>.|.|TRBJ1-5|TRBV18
TGTGCCAGCTTCACGGGGGGTGGCCAGCCCCAGCATTTT
CASFTGGGQPQHF
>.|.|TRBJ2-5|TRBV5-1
TGCGCCAGCAGCAACACAAAAATAGGGGTTTCCTCCCCCCAGTACTTC
CASSNTKIGVSSPQYF
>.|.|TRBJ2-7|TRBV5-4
TGTGCCAGCAGCGGCAAACCTGGGGGGTACGAGCAGTACTTC
CASSGKPGGYEQYF
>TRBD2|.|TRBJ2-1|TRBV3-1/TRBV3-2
TGTGCCAGCAGCCAAGTTTCTAGCGGGAGTGTACCCCACAATGAGCAGTTCTTC
CASSQVSSGSVPHNEQFF
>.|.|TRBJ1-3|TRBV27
TGTGCCAGCAGTTTAGTGGGGGCTCAAGGAAACACCATATATTTT
CASSLVGAQGNTIYF
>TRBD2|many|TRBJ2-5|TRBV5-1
TGCGCCAGCAGCGCCCGGACTAGCGGGAGTGGGGAGACCCAGTACTTC
CASSARTSGSGETQYF
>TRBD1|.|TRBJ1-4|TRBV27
TGTGCCAGCAGCGCAATAGGGACAGGGGGCGGGCGGAGTGAAAAACTGTTTTTT
CASSAIGTGGGRSEKLFF
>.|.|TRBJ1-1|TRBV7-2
TGTGCCAGCAGCTTAGGGGGGGGAGTTACTGAAGCTTTCTTT
CASSLGGGVTEAFF
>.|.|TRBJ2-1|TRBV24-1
TGTGCCACCAGTGATTTGCGGCAGGGATCAGGGAATGAGCAGTTCTTC
CATSDLRQGSGNEQFF
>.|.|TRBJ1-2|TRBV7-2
TGTGCCAGCAGCTTAGCGACCGGAGTCTATGGCTACACCTTC
CASSLATGVYGYTF
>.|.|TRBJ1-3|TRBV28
TGTGCCAGCAGACCCTATCTGACATATCAAAGCTCTGGAAACACCATATATTTT
CASRPYLTYQSSGNTIYF
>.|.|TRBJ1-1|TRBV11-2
TGTGCCAGCAGCCCTCCAGGAAAGACTGAAGCTTTCTTT
CASSPPGKTEAFF
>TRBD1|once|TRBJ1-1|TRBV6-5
TGTGCCACCCCAGGGGGCGGAAACACTGAAGCTTTCTTT
CATPGGGNTEAFF
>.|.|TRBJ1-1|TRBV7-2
TGTGCCAGCAGCTTAGGCGGCGGAGGGCGGGACGGCGCTGAAGCTTTCTTT
CASSLGGGGRDGAEAFF
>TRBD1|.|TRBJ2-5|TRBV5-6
TGTGCCAGCAGCCCAACAGGGGTGGTAGAGACCCAGTACTTC
CASSPTGVVETQYF
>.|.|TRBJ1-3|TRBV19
TGTGCCAGTAGGCACAGCTCTGGAAACACCATATATTTT
CASRHSSGNTIYF
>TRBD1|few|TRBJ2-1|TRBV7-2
TGTGCCAGCAGCTTGGCTGGACAGGGCTACAATGAGCAGTTCTTC
CASSLAGQGYNEQFF
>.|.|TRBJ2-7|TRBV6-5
TGTGCCAGCAGCGGGACATCAAACTCCTACGAGCAGTACTTC
CASSGTSNSYEQYF
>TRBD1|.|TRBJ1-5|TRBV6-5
TGTGCCAGCAGTTCGAGACAGGGGAGTCAGCCCCAGCATTTT
CASSSRQGSQPQHF
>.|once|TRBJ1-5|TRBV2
TGTGCCAGCAGGCCTTATGCGAATCAGCCCCAGCATTTT
CASRPYANQPQHF
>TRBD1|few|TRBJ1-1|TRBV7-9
TGTGCCAGCAGCTTAAAAGGGGGCGGAACTGAAGCTTTCTTT
CASSLKGGGTEAFF
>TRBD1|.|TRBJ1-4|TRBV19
TGTGCCAGTAGTACCCGGACAGGGAACGAAAAACTGTTTTTT
CASSTRTGNEKLFF
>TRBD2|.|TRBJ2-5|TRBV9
TGTGCCAGCAGCTTAGGACTCACGGGAGGGGAAGAGACCCAGTACTTC
CASSLGLTGGEETQYF
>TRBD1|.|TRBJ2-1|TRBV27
TGTGCCAGCAGGGACAGGGCTTACAATGAGCAGTTCTTC
CASRDRAYNEQFF
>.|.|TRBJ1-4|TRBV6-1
TGTGCCAGCAGTGAGACACTCGCAACTAATGAAAAACTGTTTTTT
CASSETLATNEKLFF